The 22 T cell receptor beta chains in this list originate from one sample, sequenced in a study of blood T cell repertoires in COVID-19. The method was immunoSEQ multiplex PCR; TCRdb's version includes in-frame clones alone and lacks a portion of them. Of fewer than 200,000 clones listed, 81% are singletons. Material for sequencing was peripheral blood. The receptors were sampled from a woman aged 40 to 50 with COVID-19, enrolled during active disease.

The chain couples TRBV10-2 to TRBJ2-2, with 9 bases lining up with TRBD2. This CDR3 has 16 amino acids. The germline gives CDR1 WSHSY, CDR2 SAAADI. Trimming took 1 base from V and 3 from J; bases not matched to a gene: 3. The DNA for the CDR3 is TGCGCCAGCAGTGAGTTGCGGGAGGGCCACACCGGGGAGCTGTTTTTT. Encoded protein: CASSELREGHTGELFF.

The V and J genes are TRBV28 and TRBJ2-3; a possible D gene is TRBD1 (6 bases). The V end was cut by 3 bases, the J end by 2 bases, with 12 bases between. Germline V lookup: CDR1 MDHEN, CDR2 SYDVKM. The CDR3 has 15 amino acids. This chain's CDR3 is CASSFEWTDTDTQYF. The DNA of the CDR3 is TGTGCCAGCAGTTTCGAGTGGACAGACACAGATACGCAGTATTTT. Combining the CDR3 with reference TRBV28 and TRBJ2-3 gives the whole variable domain DVKVTQSSRYLVKRTGEKVFLECVQDMDHENMFWYRQDPGLGLRLIYFSYDVKMKEKGDIPEGYSVSREKKERFSLILESASTNQTSMYLCASSFEWTDTDTQYFGPGTRLTVL.

The chain employs TRBV7-6 and TRBJ1-3; D call uncertain. V was shortened by 1 base and J by 4 bases, with 5 bases between the two germline ends. The CDR3 is 13 amino acids. In germline, CDR1 is SGHVS, CDR2 FNYEAQ. The CDR3 here is CASSLDTGNTIYF. CDR3 nucleotides: TGTGCCAGCAGCTTAGACACGGGAAACACCATATATTTT.

This chain connects TRBV5-1 to TRBJ2-7; D is possibly TRBD2 (6 bases). CDR1 is SGHRS, CDR2 YFSETQ, per germline. The CDR3 contains 13 residues. The germline V and J ends were trimmed by 2 bases and 1 base, with 7 bases remaining between them. This CDR3 reads CASSFRESYEQYF. The CDR3 DNA follows: TGCGCCAGCAGCTTCCGGGAGTCCTACGAGCAGTACTTC. Full variable domain (rest looked up from reference TRBV5-1 and TRBJ2-7): KAGVTQTPRYLIKTRGQQVTLSCSPISGHRSVSWYQQTPGQGLQFLFEYFSETQRNKGNFPGRFSGRQFSNSRSEMNVSTLELGDSALYLCASSFRESYEQYFGPGTRLTVT.

The rearrangement joins TRBV9 to TRBJ2-1; 13 bases fit TRBD2. The germline gives CDR1 SGDLS, CDR2 YYNGEE. The V and J ends lost 3 bases and 10 bases, in that order; junction bases with no gene match: 10. This CDR3 spans 16 amino acids. The CDR3 DNA reads TGTGCCAGCAGCGCCGCCCGGCGACTAGCGGGGGGAGAGCAGTTCTTC. Translating it yields CASSAARRLAGGEQFF.

The chain has TRBV27 and TRBJ2-1, with a possible D match to TRBD1 (5 bases). This CDR3 region has 12 residues. From germline, CDR1 is MNHEY and CDR2 SMNVEV (reference sequence). V was shortened by 4 bases and J by 4 bases, with 5 bases between the two germline ends. CDR3 coding DNA: TGTGCCAGCAGTTCAGGGTACAATGAGCAGTTCTTC. As protein: CASSSGYNEQFF.

This clone was found once. The chain couples TRBV27 to TRBJ2-3; D gene ambiguous. The CDR3 covers 13 residues. Deletions cut 4 bases from V and 1 base from J, with 6 bases between. Germline V lookup: CDR1 MNHEY, CDR2 SMNVEV (reference sequence). The CDR3 loop reads CASSWRRTDTQYF. The DNA for the CDR3 is TGTGCCAGCAGTTGGAGACGCACAGATACGCAGTATTTT.

The genes are TRBV2 and TRBJ1-1, with 9 positions matching TRBD1. After removal of 5 bases from V and 1 base from J, the junction contained 8 bases not matched to a gene. Germline V gene data show CDR1 as SNHLY and CDR2 as FYNNEI. The CDR3 has 16 residues. The CDR3 DNA reads as TGTGCCAGCAGTTCAGGGACAGGGAGGGGGAACACTGAAGCTTTCTTT. Amino acids: CASSSGTGRGNTEAFF.

The chain carries TRBV7-8 and TRBJ2-7, with 8 bases matching TRBD1. After removal of 5 bases from V and 3 bases from J, the junction contained 12 bases not matched to a gene. Germline CDR1 is SGHVS and CDR2 is FQNEAQ. The CDR3 runs 16 residues. This chain's CDR3 is CASSKRTGSPLYEQYV. The CDR3 nucleotides read TGTGCCAGCAGCAAAAGGACAGGGTCCCCCCTCTACGAGCAGTACGTC.

CDR3 sequence: CASSPTDTAYEQYF. For the CDR3, the DNA is TGCGCCAGCAGCCCGACCGACACAGCCTACGAGCAGTACTTC. J is TRBJ2-7 and V is TRBV4-1; D is unresolved. Trimming stripped 4 bases from V and 2 bases from J, with 12 bases between. This CDR3 spans 14 amino acids. The germline CDR1 and CDR2 sequences are MGHRA and YSYEKL.

This chain links TRBV6-5 with TRBJ2-3; no firm D call. Trimming pared 1 base from V and 4 bases from J, leaving 6 bases between. This CDR3 comprises 13 residues. From germline, CDR1 is MNHEY and CDR2 SVGAGI. CDR3 nucleotide sequence: TGTGCCAGCAGTTACTTAGCCCCAGATACGCAGTATTTT. Its protein is CASSYLAPDTQYF.

The chain is built from TRBV5-5 and TRBJ2-7, with 9 bases fitting TRBD1. The CDR3 is 13 residues long. From germline, CDR1 is SGHKS and CDR2 YYEKEE (reference sequence). V was pared by 5 bases and J by 4 bases, with 4 bases of the junction left unmatched. The DNA of the CDR3 is TGTGCCAGCAGGGCCGGGACAGGGTACGAGCAGTACTTC. Its protein is CASRAGTGYEQYF.

The CDR3 DNA is TGTGCCAGCAGCCCAACAGGAGCAATGAACACTGAAGCTTTCTTT. Translating gives CASSPTGAMNTEAFF. The genes are TRBV9 and TRBJ1-1; D might be TRBD1 (5 bases). V was trimmed by 4 bases and J by 0 bases, leaving 13 bases between them. The CDR3 has 15 residues. CDR1 is SGDLS and CDR2 is YYNGEE in the germline V gene. The complete variable domain, with remaining parts taken from reference TRBV9 and TRBJ1-1, reads DSGVTQTPKHLITATGQRVTLRCSPRSGDLSVYWYQQSLDQGLQFLIQYYNGEERAKGNILERFSAQQFPDLHSELNLSSLELGDSALYFCASSPTGAMNTEAFFGQGTRLTVV.

This clone has just a few counts. CDR3 DNA: TGTGCCAGCAGCGTACGGGGGACCCAAGAGACCCAGTACTTC. This translates into CASSVRGTQETQYF. The chain joins TRBV9 to TRBJ2-5; tentatively, D is TRBD2 (6 bases). The V end was cut by 1 base, the J end by 1 base, with 8 bases between. CDR3 length equals 14 residues. Germline V CDR1 and CDR2: SGDLS, YYNGEE.

This clone occurred once. This chain uses TRBV5-4 with TRBJ2-1, with 9 bases identical to TRBD2. The CDR3 spans 16 residues. CDR1 is SGHNT, CDR2 YYREEE, per germline (reference sequence). The J segment lost 6 bases and the V segment lost 4 bases, leaving 11 bases of the junction unmatched. The CDR3 DNA reads as TGTGCCAGCAGCCCAAAGAGGGTAGCGGGGGCCAATGAGCAGTTCTTC. It encodes CASSPKRVAGANEQFF.

The V call is TRBV29-1, the J call TRBJ2-3; 7 bases map to TRBD1. J lost 5 bases, V lost 1 base, and 12 bases had no gene match. The germline gives CDR1 SQVTM, CDR2 ANQGSEA. This CDR3 contains 16 residues. CDR3 region: CSVEVLRQGMGDTQYF. CDR3 DNA: TGCAGCGTTGAAGTTTTGAGACAGGGTATGGGAGATACGCAGTATTTT.

V usage is TRBV7-9 and J usage is TRBJ2-3; TRBD2 aligns across 10 bases. Germline values: CDR1 SEHNR, CDR2 FQNEAQ (reference sequence). This CDR3 contains 18 residues. J was trimmed by 1 base and V by 6 bases; bases with no gene match: 13. This chain's CDR3 is CASSLGTSENMGTDTQYF. As DNA, the CDR3 is TGTGCCAGCAGTCTAGGGACTAGCGAGAATATGGGCACAGATACGCAGTATTTT.

V and J are TRBV6-5 and TRBJ1-1; 9 nucleotides align to TRBD1. Germline CDR1 is MNHEY and CDR2 is SVGAGI. The CDR3 has 11 amino acids. The V gene end was trimmed by 7 bases and the J gene end by 10 bases; junction bases not matched to a gene: 4. The chain's CDR3 is CASNTGGLAFF. CDR3 DNA: TGTGCCAGCAACACAGGGGGCTTAGCTTTCTTT.

This clone was counted only a few times. This sequence joins TRBV5-4 and TRBJ1-2; no clear D. Trimming removed 2 bases from V and 4 bases from J, with 15 bases in between. In germline, CDR1 is SGHNT, CDR2 YYREEE (reference sequence). This CDR3 is built from 15 residues. The CDR3 nucleotides are TGTGCCAGCAGCTTTGATCTGCAGTCCCTCTATGGCTACACCTTC. Translating gives CASSFDLQSLYGYTF.

The genes are TRBV7-2 and TRBJ2-1; 7 positions agree with TRBD2. CDR3 size: 15 residues. Germline V gives CDR1 SGHTA, CDR2 FQGNSA. J gave up 6 bases and V 3 bases, and 8 bases lay outside the gene matches. CDR3 loop: CASSFWGGSINEQFF. The CDR3 DNA follows: TGTGCCAGCAGCTTTTGGGGCGGGAGTATCAATGAGCAGTTCTTC.

The rearrangement uses TRBV20-1 and TRBJ2-7; perhaps TRBD1 as D (6 bases). Trimming removed 3 bases from V and 3 bases from J, with 15 bases in between. The CDR3 has 14 residues. Germline lookup yields CDR1 DFQATT and CDR2 SNEGSKA (reference sequence). CDR3 nucleotide sequence: TGCAGTGCTAGTGACCCGGGACACCACTACGAGCAGTACTTC. It yields the protein CSASDPGHHYEQYF.

The gene calls are TRBV7-8 and TRBJ1-5, with TRBD1 as a possible D gene (5 bases). Trimming took 5 bases from V and 1 from J, leaving 6 bases between them. There are 13 residues in the CDR3. Germline V gene data show CDR1 as SGHVS and CDR2 as FQNEAQ. The CDR3 DNA reads TGTGCCAGCAGCCGACAGAGCAATCAGCCCCAGCATTTT. Its translation: CASSRQSNQPQHF. The whole variable domain, filled in from reference TRBV7-8 and TRBJ1-5, reads GAGVSQSPRYKVAKRGQDVALRCDPISGHVSLFWYQQALGQGPEFLTYFQNEAQLDKSGLPSDRFFAERPEGSVSTLKIQRTQQEDSAVYLCASSRQSNQPQHFGDGTRLSIL.